A single T cell receptor (beta chain) is shown here with its context. The entry originates in a study of T cells after somatic rescue of genetic block. The protocol was immunoSEQ multiplex PCR, while the TCRdb copy is restricted to in-frame clones and leaves out a portion. The table has under 150,000 clones, 90% to 95% seen once. Between the trimmed V and J ends, which lost 8 bases and 2 bases, there was a span of 9 bases. Germline CDR1 reads MNHEY; CDR2 reads SVGAGI. The CDR3 has 12 amino acids. This clonotype originated in a woman between 18 and 29 years old. The material sequenced was peripheral blood mononuclear cells (PBMCs). V is TRBV6-5 and J is TRBJ2-5, with D tentatively TRBD1 or TRBD2 (6 bases each). The CDR3 here is CASGGRQETQYF. The CDR3 region has the DNA TGTGCCAGCGGGGGGCGTCAAGAGACCCAGTACTTC.